One T cell receptor beta chain is described in this entry. Its cognate antigen is unknown. Germline-derived CDR1 and CDR2 are GTSNPN and SVGIG (reference sequence). CDR3 length equals 14 residues. Trimming cost V 3 bases and J 3 bases, with 14 bases left between them. This sample stems from a study of CD8 T cells in Susac syndrome. An amount of RNA that ranged from about 0.45 to 1 ug was reverse transcribed with random hexamers. By means of immunoSEQ multiplex PCR, TCR beta CDR3 spanning 54 Vbeta and 13 Jbeta underwent amplification. MiXCR, run by TCRdb on the immunoSEQ multiplex PCR reads, gives a single entry per CDR3 protein. This table has 300,000 or so distinct CDR3 sequences, about 91% appearing once. General observations from the study: The study's TCR sequencing and HLA analysis drew on a certain number of individuals. That number was acknowledged as relatively small.

Sequencing of TCR beta drew on CD8+ and CD4+ T cells from blood. Negative isolation yielded CD4+ and CD8+ T cells, and FACS enriched TEMRA cells. The receptor comes from a human donor with multiple sclerosis. Sequences were obtained from CD4+ T cells from PBMCs. The chain couples TRBV30 to TRBJ1-1; unclear D gene. The CDR3 bases are TGTGCCTGGAGCGCCGACATTGTGGACACTGAAGCTTTCTTT. Translated: CAWSADIVDTEAFF.